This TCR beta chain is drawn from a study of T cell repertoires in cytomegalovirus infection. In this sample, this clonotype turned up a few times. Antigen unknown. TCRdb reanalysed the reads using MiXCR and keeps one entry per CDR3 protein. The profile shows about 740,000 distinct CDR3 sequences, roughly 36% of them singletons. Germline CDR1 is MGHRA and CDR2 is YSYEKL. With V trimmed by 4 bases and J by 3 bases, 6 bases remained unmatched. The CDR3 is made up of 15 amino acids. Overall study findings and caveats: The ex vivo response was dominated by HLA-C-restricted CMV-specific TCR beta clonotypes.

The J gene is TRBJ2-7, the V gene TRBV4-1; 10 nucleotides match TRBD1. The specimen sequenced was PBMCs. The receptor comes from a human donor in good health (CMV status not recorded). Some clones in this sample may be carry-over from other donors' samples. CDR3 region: CASSPATGGYYEQYF. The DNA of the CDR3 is TGCGCCAGCAGCCCCGCGACAGGGGGCTACTACGAGCAGTACTTC.